This is a list of T cell receptor beta chains from one sample in a study of blood T cell repertoires in COVID-19. Clones were sequenced by immunoSEQ multiplex PCR, and TCRdb holds only the in-frame ones, with some missing. The repertoire consists of around 190,000 clones, with roughly three quarters occurring once and the leading ten covering 5.5% to 7%. Sequenced input: peripheral blood. These TCRs come from a woman aged 40 to 49 with COVID-19, enrolled during active disease. CDR3s include the opening cysteine and the closing phenylalanine or tryptophan. The order of the fields is CDR3 protein, CDR3 DNA, clone size, D gene, V gene, CDR3 length, J gene. The D gene is left open where the match is weak. Clone size is shown for a subset of rows, as once, few, many or a class of expanded clone.

CASSTWQGGADTQYF | TGTGCCAGCAGCACGTGGCAGGGTGGAGCAGATACGCAGTATTTT | once | NA | TRBV2 | 15 | TRBJ2-3
CASRLGETQYF | TGTGCCAGCCGACTTGGAGAGACCCAGTACTTC | NA | NA | TRBV12-3/TRBV12-4 | 11 | TRBJ2-5
CASSLRTGTSYEQYF | TGTGCCAGCAGTTTGAGGACAGGGACATCCTACGAGCAGTACTTC | NA | TRBD1 | TRBV6-5 | 15 | TRBJ2-7
CASSQRGSGNTIYF | TGTGCCAGCAGCCAACGAGGTTCTGGAAACACCATATATTTT | NA | NA | TRBV3-1/TRBV3-2 | 14 | TRBJ1-3
CASSHRNQPQHF | TGTGCCAGCTCACACAGGAATCAGCCCCAGCATTTT | NA | NA | TRBV18 | 12 | TRBJ1-5
CASSLAFRGLGTEAFF | TGTGCCAGCAGTTTAGCTTTCCGAGGGTTGGGCACTGAAGCTTTCTTT | NA | NA | TRBV27 | 16 | TRBJ1-1
CASSQESSYYSYNEQFF | TGTGCCAGCAGCCAAGAGTCCTCCTATTATTCCTACAATGAGCAGTTCTTC | NA | NA | TRBV4-2 | 17 | TRBJ2-1
CASSQESGLYSNQPQHF | TGCGCCAGCAGCCAAGAATCAGGACTCTATAGCAATCAGCCCCAGCATTTT | NA | NA | TRBV4-1 | 17 | TRBJ1-5
CASSQDLGLAGTDTQYF | TGTGCCAGCAGCCAAGATCTGGGACTAGCGGGCACAGATACGCAGTATTTT | few | TRBD2 | TRBV3-1/TRBV3-2 | 17 | TRBJ2-3
CASSELGVGNQPQHF | TGTGCCAGCAGTGAATTAGGGGTAGGCAATCAGCCCCAGCATTTT | once | NA | TRBV25-1 | 15 | TRBJ1-5
CASRPGGRTEAFF | TGTGCCAGCAGACCAGGGGGGAGGACTGAAGCTTTCTTT | NA | TRBD1 | TRBV6-5 | 13 | TRBJ1-1
CSVFKGPEAFF | TGCAGCGTATTCAAGGGGCCTGAAGCTTTCTTT | NA | NA | TRBV29-1 | 11 | TRBJ1-1
CASSQTGGILDTQYF | TGCGCCAGCAGCCAAACAGGGGGGATTCTCGATACGCAGTATTTT | NA | TRBD1 | TRBV4-3 | 15 | TRBJ2-3
CASRYTGNEKLFF | TGTGCCAGCAGGTACACAGGGAATGAAAAACTGTTTTTT | NA | NA | TRBV11-2 | 13 | TRBJ1-4
CASSSRQTGDYGYTF | TGTGCCAGCAGTTCCCGCCAGACGGGAGACTATGGCTACACCTTC | NA | NA | TRBV7-2 | 15 | TRBJ1-2
CAISEGPQEYEQYF | TGTGCCATCAGTGAGGGACCACAGGAGTACGAGCAGTACTTC | NA | NA | TRBV10-3 | 14 | TRBJ2-7
CASSFAGDGYEQYF | TGCGCCAGCAGCTTTGCGGGAGATGGCTACGAGCAGTACTTC | NA | TRBD2 | TRBV5-1 | 14 | TRBJ2-7
CASSSTGSNYGYTF | TGTGCCAGCAGCTCGACAGGATCTAACTATGGCTACACCTTC | NA | NA | TRBV9 | 14 | TRBJ1-2
CASRGASYNEQFF | TGTGCCAGCCGTGGGGCTTCCTACAATGAGCAGTTCTTC | NA | NA | TRBV5-4 | 13 | TRBJ2-1
CASSLVASSYNEQFF | TGTGCCAGCAGCTTGGTAGCGAGCTCCTACAATGAGCAGTTCTTC | NA | NA | TRBV5-5 | 15 | TRBJ2-1
CAISGQVGNEQFF | TGTGCCATCAGTGGACAGGTTGGGAATGAGCAGTTCTTC | NA | NA | TRBV10-3 | 13 | TRBJ2-1
CASSPTGQGGNSEAFF | TGTGCCAGCAGTCCGACCGGACAGGGGGGTAACTCTGAAGCTTTCTTT | NA | TRBD1 | TRBV27 | 16 | TRBJ1-1
CASSDPNRLAGGPTGELFF | TGTGCCAGCAGCGATCCCAATAGACTAGCGGGGGGACCCACCGGGGAGCTGTTTTTT | NA | TRBD2 | TRBV7-3 | 19 | TRBJ2-2
CASSRRDRGAFGYTF | TGTGCCAGCAGCCGGCGGGACAGGGGTGCGTTCGGCTACACCTTC | NA | TRBD1 | TRBV5-6 | 15 | TRBJ1-2
CAISGQGTDTQYF | TGTGCCATTTCGGGACAGGGCACAGATACGCAGTATTTT | NA | TRBD1 | TRBV10-3 | 13 | TRBJ2-3
CASSPPLAVTYNEQFF | TGTGCCAGCTCACCACCGCTGGCGGTAACCTACAATGAGCAGTTCTTC | few | NA | TRBV18 | 16 | TRBJ2-1
CSELAGHEQYF | TGCAGTGAACTAGCCGGGCACGAGCAGTACTTC | NA | NA | TRBV20-1 | 11 | TRBJ2-7
CAIKGGQADTQYF | TGTGCCATCAAGGGGGGGCAGGCAGATACGCAGTATTTT | NA | NA | TRBV10-3 | 13 | TRBJ2-3
CATSAAGREKEWSGELFF | TGTGCCACCAGTGCCGCTGGCCGGGAAAAAGAGTGGTCCGGGGAGCTGTTTTTT | NA | NA | TRBV24-1 | 18 | TRBJ2-2
CSVEVQGARDEKLFF | TGCAGCGTTGAGGTACAGGGGGCACGCGATGAAAAACTGTTTTTT | NA | TRBD1 | TRBV29-1 | 15 | TRBJ1-4
CASTGEHTEAFF | TGTGCCAGCACAGGGGAACACACTGAAGCTTTCTTT | NA | TRBD1 | TRBV10-3 | 12 | TRBJ1-1
CASSYTYGNQPQHF | TGTGCCAGCAGCTATACATACGGCAATCAGCCCCAGCATTTT | once | NA | TRBV5-5 | 14 | TRBJ1-5
CASSRDSSYNSPLHF | TGTGCCAGCAGCAGAGACAGCTCCTATAATTCACCCCTCCACTTT | once | NA | TRBV11-2 | 15 | TRBJ1-6
CASSVQTSGIGETQYF | TGTGCCAGCAGCGTCCAAACTAGCGGGATAGGAGAGACCCAGTACTTC | NA | TRBD2 | TRBV9 | 16 | TRBJ2-5
CASGVGPKTQATTGELFF | TGTGCTAGTGGTGTTGGCCCAAAGACACAGGCGACCACCGGGGAGCTGTTTTTT | NA | NA | TRBV12-5 | 18 | TRBJ2-2
CASSQDRSRTGYGYTF | TGCGCCAGCAGCCAAGATAGGTCGAGGACAGGCTATGGCTACACCTTC | few | TRBD1 | TRBV4-1 | 16 | TRBJ1-2
CSAGGGYTEAFF | TGCAGCGCTGGGGGGGGGTACACTGAAGCTTTCTTT | NA | NA | TRBV29-1 | 12 | TRBJ1-1
CSATGGETQYF | TGCAGTGCTACCGGGGGAGAGACCCAGTACTTC | NA | NA | TRBV20-1 | 11 | TRBJ2-5
CASSLGNRGTTEAFF | TGCGCCAGCAGCTTGGGCAACAGGGGGACCACTGAAGCTTTCTTT | NA | TRBD1 | TRBV5-1 | 15 | TRBJ1-1
CASARGNQPQHF | TGTGCCAGTGCCCGGGGCAATCAGCCCCAGCATTTT | few | NA | TRBV13 | 12 | TRBJ1-5
CASSVRRGRDIQYF | TGTGCCAGCAGTGTAAGGCGGGGAAGGGACATTCAGTACTTC | NA | NA | TRBV2 | 14 | TRBJ2-4
CASSSRQGLEQYF | TGTGCCAGCAGCTCAAGACAGGGGCTCGAGCAGTACTTC | many | TRBD1 | TRBV5-4 | 13 | TRBJ2-7
CASSQGGSGRDTQYF | TGTGCCAGCAGCCAGGGGGGGAGTGGAAGAGATACGCAGTATTTT | NA | TRBD2 | TRBV3-1/TRBV3-2 | 15 | TRBJ2-3
CASSPQGTGELFF | TGTGCCAGCTCACCACAGGGGACCGGGGAGCTGTTTTTT | NA | NA | TRBV18 | 13 | TRBJ2-2
CASSSGEKAFF | TGTGCCAGCAGCTCCGGGGAGAAAGCTTTCTTT | NA | NA | TRBV7-3 | 11 | TRBJ1-1
CASSPAGGLQETQYF | TGTGCCAGCAGCCCTGCGGGGGGACTACAAGAGACCCAGTACTTC | once | TRBD2 | TRBV9 | 15 | TRBJ2-5
CASRPGLAGFNEQFF | TGTGCCAGCAGACCGGGACTAGCGGGATTCAATGAGCAGTTCTTC | NA | TRBD2 | TRBV7-2 | 15 | TRBJ2-1
CATSDPTASDTQYF | TGTGCCACCAGTGATCCGACAGCCTCAGATACGCAGTATTTT | NA | NA | TRBV24-1 | 14 | TRBJ2-3
CASSPGGVGYNSPLHF | TGTGCCAGCAGTCCGGGGGGGGTTGGATATAATTCACCCCTCCACTTT | NA | NA | TRBV6-6 | 16 | TRBJ1-6
CASSLEQGASPNYGYTF | TGTGCCAGCTCACTCGAACAGGGGGCGTCCCCTAACTATGGCTACACCTTC | NA | TRBD1 | TRBV18 | 17 | TRBJ1-2
CAWSRTAGGPPYF | TGTGCCTGGAGTAGAACGGCGGGAGGGCCGCCGTACTTC | NA | TRBD2 | TRBV30 | 13 | TRBJ2-7
CASSQGSLREQYF | TGTGCCAGCAGTCAGGGGTCCCTCCGCGAGCAGTACTTC | NA | NA | TRBV6-5 | 13 | TRBJ2-7
CASTTGSRSSEQYF | TGTGCCAGCACTACCGGGAGTCGGAGTAGCGAGCAGTACTTC | NA | NA | TRBV2 | 14 | TRBJ2-7
CASTESLRLFF | TGTGCCAGCACCGAGTCGCTCAGGCTGTTCTTC | NA | NA | TRBV7-2 | 11 | TRBJ2-1
CASSHGQGAGEQFF | TGCGCCAGCAGCCACGGACAGGGGGCAGGCGAGCAGTTCTTC | NA | TRBD1 | TRBV4-1 | 14 | TRBJ2-1
CASSVGQEKQYF | TGCGCCAGCAGTGTTGGACAGGAGAAGCAGTATTTT | once | TRBD1 | TRBV10-1 | 12 | TRBJ2-3
CASSQIEAAEAFF | TGTGCCAGCTCACAGATAGAGGCGGCTGAAGCTTTCTTT | many | NA | TRBV18 | 13 | TRBJ1-1